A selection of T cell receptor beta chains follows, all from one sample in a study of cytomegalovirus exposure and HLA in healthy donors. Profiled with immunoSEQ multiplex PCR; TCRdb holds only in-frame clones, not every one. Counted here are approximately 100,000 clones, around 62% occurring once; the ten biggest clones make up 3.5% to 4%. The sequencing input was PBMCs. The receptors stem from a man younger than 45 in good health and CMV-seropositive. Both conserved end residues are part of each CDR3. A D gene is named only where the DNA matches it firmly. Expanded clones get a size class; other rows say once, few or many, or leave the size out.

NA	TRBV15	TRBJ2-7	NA	TGTGCCACCAGCTGGGGCACCTGGGGGGACGAGCAGTACTTC	CATSWGTWGDEQYF
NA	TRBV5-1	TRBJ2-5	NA	TGCGCCAGCAGCTGGGGAGGGGGAGAGACCCAGTACTTC	CASSWGGGETQYF
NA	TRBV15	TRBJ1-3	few	TGTGCCACCAGCAGAGTGGGGGGCTCTGGAAACACCATATATTTT	CATSRVGGSGNTIYF
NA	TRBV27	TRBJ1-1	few	TGTGCCAGCAGTTTACCGCCCTCCGGCGGGGGCACTGAAGCTTTCTTT	CASSLPPSGGGTEAFF
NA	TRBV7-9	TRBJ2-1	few	TGTGCCAGCAGCTTAGAGGGGTCTACGGCTGGGTTCTTC	CASSLEGSTAGFF
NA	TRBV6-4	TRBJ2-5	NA	TGTGCCAGCAGTGACTCGGGCAGCCCCCAAGAGACCCAGTACTTC	CASSDSGSPQETQYF
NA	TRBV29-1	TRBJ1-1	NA	TGCAGCGCAGTTGGAGGGGCTGAAGCTTTCTTT	CSAVGGAEAFF
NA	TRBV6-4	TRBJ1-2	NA	TGTGCCAGCAGTGACTCAAGGGGCTACATCTTC	CASSDSRGYIF
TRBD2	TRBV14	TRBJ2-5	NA	TGTGCCAGCAGACCCTCCGGGACTAGCATCGAGACCCAGTACTTC	CASRPSGTSIETQYF
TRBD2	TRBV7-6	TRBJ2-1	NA	TGTGCCAGCAGCTCCCCGGCAGGAGCGGGGGGGCCCTATGAGCAGTTCTTC	CASSSPAGAGGPYEQFF
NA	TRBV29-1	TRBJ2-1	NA	TGCAGCGCTTACGGGACACGAGGGAATGAGCAGTTCTTC	CSAYGTRGNEQFF
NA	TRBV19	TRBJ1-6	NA	TGTGCCAGTAGGCGGACTGCGCGTAATTCACCCCTCCACTTT	CASRRTARNSPLHF
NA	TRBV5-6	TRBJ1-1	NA	TGTGCCAGCATCCTCGGCGGGGGAACAGCTTTCTTT	CASILGGGTAFF
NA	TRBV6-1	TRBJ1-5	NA	TGTGCCAGCAGATCTAATCAGCCCCAGCATTTT	CASRSNQPQHF
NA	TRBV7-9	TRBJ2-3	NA	TGTGCCAGCAGCCGAGACCCCGGGTCCGTCACAGATACGCAGTATTTT	CASSRDPGSVTDTQYF